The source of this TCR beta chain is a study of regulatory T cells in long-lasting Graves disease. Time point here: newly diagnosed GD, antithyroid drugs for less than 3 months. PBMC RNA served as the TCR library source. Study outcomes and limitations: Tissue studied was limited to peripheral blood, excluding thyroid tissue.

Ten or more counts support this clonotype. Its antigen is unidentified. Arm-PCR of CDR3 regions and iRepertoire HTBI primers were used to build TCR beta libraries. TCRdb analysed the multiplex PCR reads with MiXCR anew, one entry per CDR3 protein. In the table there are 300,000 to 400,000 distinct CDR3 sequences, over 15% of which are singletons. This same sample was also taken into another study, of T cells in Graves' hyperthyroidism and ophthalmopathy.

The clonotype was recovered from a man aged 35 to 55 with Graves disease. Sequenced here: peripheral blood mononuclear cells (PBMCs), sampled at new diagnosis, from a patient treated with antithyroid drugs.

The CDR3 reads CASSLAGGDYEQYF. CDR3 DNA sequence: TGCGCCAGCAGCTTGGCAGGGGGAGACTACGAGCAGTACTTC. The genes are TRBV5-1 and TRBJ2-7, with TRBD1 matching 7 bases. From germline, CDR1 is SGHRS and CDR2 YFSETQ. The CDR3 spans 14 residues. With V trimmed by 0 bases and J by 3 bases, 3 bases remained unmatched.